The 5 T cell receptor beta chains below come from one sample, sequenced in a study of OX40 agonist ivuxolimab in advanced cancers. Repertoires were generated with immunoSEQ multiplex PCR, while TCRdb's copy carries only in-frame clones and drops some. The data hold more than 60,000 clones, with roughly nine tenths observed a single time. The source was CD4+ or CD8+ T cells sorted from blood, collected in a trial of the OX40 agonist ivuxolimab. These TCRs come from an adult with an advanced solid tumor such as melanoma, head and neck, liver or kidney cancer.

The genes are TRBV18 and TRBJ2-7; D might be TRBD2 (7 bases). Trimming removed 2 bases at V and 6 bases at J, with 14 bases between. The germline V gene has CDR1 KGHSH and CDR2 LQKENI. CDR3 length: 14 amino acids. The CDR3: CASSPKSGEGEQYF. The CDR3 DNA reads TGTGCCAGCTCACCAAAGTCAGGGGAGGGCGAGCAGTACTTC.

The rearrangement joins TRBV11-2 to TRBJ2-2; 8 bases match TRBD1. Germline V CDR1 and CDR2: SGHAT, FQNNGV. The V segment lost 3 bases and the J segment 5 bases; nucleotides outside the gene matches: 2. The CDR3 is 14 residues long. The CDR3, as DNA: TGTGCCAGCAGCTTGCAGGGGGCGACCGGGGAGCTGTTTTTT. It yields the protein CASSLQGATGELFF.

CDR3 sequence: CASSPREGVSTEAFF. The CDR3 DNA reads as TGCGCCAGCAGCCCCCGTGAGGGGGTGTCCACTGAAGCTTTCTTT. This chain uses TRBV4-1 with TRBJ1-1; tentative D call: TRBD1 (6 bases). V lost 4 bases and J lost 4, with 16 bases in between. The germline V gene has CDR1 MGHRA and CDR2 YSYEKL. This CDR3 has 15 residues.

This clone was observed once. The gene calls are TRBV5-4 and TRBJ1-4; perhaps TRBD1 as D (5 bases). The CDR3 loop spans 16 amino acids. V was cut by 2 bases and J by 5 bases, with 16 bases left in between. CDR1 and CDR2 from the germline V gene are SGHNT and YYREEE (reference sequence). The CDR3 nucleotides are TGTGCCAGCAGCTTACGACAGTTTCAGTCGAATGAAAAACTGTTTTTT. As protein: CASSLRQFQSNEKLFF. Using reference TRBV5-4 and TRBJ1-4 for the parts outside the CDR3, the full variable domain is ETGVTQSPTHLIKTRGQQVTLRCSSQSGHNTVSWYQQALGQGPQFIFQYYREEENGRGNFPPRFSGLQFPNYSSELNVNALELDDSALYLCASSLRQFQSNEKLFFGSGTQLSVL.

The chain has TRBV18 and TRBJ2-5; TRBD1 matches 8 bases. Germline V gene sequence: CDR1 KGHSH, CDR2 LQKENI. V trimming: 3 bases; J trimming: 8 bases; junction bases outside the gene matches: 11. The CDR3 is 15 amino acids. CDR3 region: CASSPETGAMGTQYF. The CDR3 nucleotides read TGTGCCAGCTCACCCGAGACAGGGGCCATGGGAACCCAGTACTTC.